This T cell receptor beta chain was sequenced during a study of blood T cell repertoires in COVID-19 (dated by TCRdb to the early 2020s). For context, the study as a whole: Samples covering the acute and convalescent phases of COVID-19 were provided by collaborators in the United States, Italy and Spain. The material from the prospective study consisted of cDNA or gDNA derived from T cells, B-cell-depleted T cells, or PBMCs. Subjects who had been exposed to COVID-19, were actively infected with it, or had recovered from it provided the deeply sampled blood TCRbeta repertoires that made up the dataset. A freely available public database, intended as a resource for researchers studying the immune response to SARS-CoV-2, is where the repertoires were released. The samples were drawn from two sources: the first 160 participants of the ongoing ImmuneRACE study, and over 1,000 subjects contributed by 6 global collaborators. The sample metadata nearly always contained a de-identified subject ID, COVID-19 status, age in years and sex. Where HLA class I and class II types were available, the types were taken from metadata supplied by the sample provider, not from assay-based typing. The paper's findings and limits, for the study overall: The amount of clinical and demographic metadata varied by source and participant and was provided uncurated.

TCRbeta CDR3 regions were amplified from genomic DNA using the immunoSEQ Assay, a bias-controlled multiplex PCR. As for how the authors treated the data: The number of nucleated cells in each sample was estimated from the amplification of reference gene primers within the assay. To quantify the absolute abundance of each unique TCRbeta CDR3 rearrangement, sequence reads were collapsed and filtered. For each sample, productive Simpson clonality was calculated by taking the square root of Simpson's diversity index across productive rearrangements. The source is immuneACCESS, and TCRdb retained only in-frame sequences with V and J called. Part of the clones is not carried over; for the studies checked, unresolved V genes explain less than half of this, and the remainder is unexplained. V, J and clone size are taken as reported in that table, and D and trimming were inferred from the DNA itself. Recorded for this sample are a few hundred thousand clones; roughly 80% of them occurred a single time. The top ten constitute less than 2.5% of the sample.

On this clone: Its antigen has not been determined. No base qualities exist here, and no much larger clone lies one base off it.

The collaborating institutions used their own protocols to collect whole blood in K2EDTA tubes. For TCRbeta analysis, collaborators shipped samples in one of three forms: frozen whole blood, isolated PBMCs, or DNA extracted from either of those sample types. The TCR was taken from a woman aged 55-70 years with acute or convalescent COVID-19. The sequenced material came from peripheral blood.

The CDR3 loop reads CASSPGENGEAFF. The sequenced DNA is TGTGCCAGCAGCCCCGGGGAGAATGGTGAAGCTTTCTTT. In this chain, TRBV11-1 is recombined with TRBJ1-1; the D gene lacks a confident call. For CDR1 and CDR2, the germline V gene (reference sequence) lists SGHAT and FQDESV. The cysteine opens and the phenylalanine closes a CDR3 of 13 amino acids. Of all the DNA, just the CDR3 is kept, 39 bases in frame from base 1. The junction shows trimming of 5 bases on V and 7 bases on J, plus 14 bases between the germline ends.